This T cell receptor beta chain appears in the sequencing data of a study of T cell changes during pregnancy in multiple sclerosis. CDR3 length: 17 amino acids. The V end lost 3 bases, the J end lost 1 base, and 18 bases lay between the germline ends. Germline CDR1 SGDLS, CDR2 YYNGEE. Generated by immunoSEQ multiplex PCR, the TCRdb table keeps only in-frame clones and is missing some. The profile shows about 40,000 clones, 85% to 95% of them singletons. This clone was recorded once. The sequence was obtained from a female donor with multiple sclerosis, enrolled in a pregnancy study. The genes are TRBV9 and TRBJ2-3; maybe TRBD1 (6 bases). The material sequenced was CD8+ T cells from peripheral blood mononuclear cells, taken in the third trimester of pregnancy. The CDR3 spells CASSGGTRGGGTDTQYF. The CDR3, as DNA: TGTGCCAGCAGCGGGGGGACCCGAGGGGGTGGCACAGATACGCAGTATTTT.